This entry lists 22 T cell receptor beta chains sequenced from one sample in a study of blood T cell repertoires in COVID-19. The data were produced by immunoSEQ multiplex PCR, yet TCRdb's version contains in-frame clones alone and is incomplete. The sample has some 380,000 clones, roughly 90% seen once; the top ten hold 2% to 2.5%. The sequenced material came from PBMCs or T cells enriched from blood (not recorded which). The receptors shown here come from a middle-aged woman with acute COVID-19.

The chain links TRBV13 to TRBJ2-6, with D possibly being TRBD1 (5 bases). Trimming stripped 4 bases from V and 2 bases from J, with 18 bases between. Germline CDR1 is PRHDT and CDR2 is FYEKMQ (reference sequence). The CDR3 sequence is 18 residues long. The CDR3 region has the DNA TGTGCCAGCAGCTCAAGGGCCTACAGGTATACTGGGGCCAACGTCCTGACTTTC. Translating gives CASSSRAYRYTGANVLTF.

V and J are TRBV5-1 and TRBJ2-5, with 8 positions matching TRBD1. Germline V CDR1 and CDR2: SGHRS, YFSETQ. J gave up 7 bases and V 4 bases, and 6 bases lay outside the gene matches. This CDR3 is 13 amino acids long. The CDR3 protein is CASSAGQGGTQYF. In nucleotides, the CDR3 is TGCGCCAGCAGCGCCGGACAGGGTGGGACCCAGTACTTC.

The CDR3: CASSWGDGDYEQYF. The CDR3 region has the DNA TGTGCCAGCAGCTGGGGGGACGGAGACTACGAGCAGTACTTC. The rearrangement links TRBV7-6 to TRBJ2-7; possible D gene TRBD2, 6 bases. Trimming removed 4 bases at V and 3 bases at J, with 13 bases between. Germline CDR1 is SGHVS and CDR2 is FNYEAQ. This CDR3 region has 14 residues.

V and J are TRBV3-1 (or the pseudogene TRBV3-2) and TRBJ1-6; no definite D call. V lost 1 base to trimming and J lost 7 bases, with 11 bases between them. The CDR3 totals 15 residues. Germline V gene lookup returns CDR1 LGHDT and CDR2 YNNKEL (reference sequence). The CDR3 reads CASSQVLLRNSPLHF. The DNA for the CDR3 is TGTGCCAGCAGCCAAGTCCTTTTGCGCAATTCACCCCTCCACTTT.

The chain uses TRBV10-3 and TRBJ2-3, with 8 positions matching TRBD2. Germline lookup yields CDR1 ENHRY and CDR2 SYGVKD. The trim removed 6 bases at V and 1 base at J, leaving 6 bases unmatched. This CDR3 comprises 15 residues. The CDR3 coding sequence is TGTGCCATCAGGGACACGACTAGCGGCACAGATACGCAGTATTTT. Protein sequence: CAIRDTTSGTDTQYF.

This rearrangement joins TRBV12-5 to TRBJ2-2; TRBD1 agrees at 9 bases. In germline, CDR1 is LGHNT, CDR2 FRNRAP. The CDR3 has 17 amino acids. V lost 6 bases and J lost 4; bases outside the gene matches: 12. Here the CDR3 DNA reads TGTGCTAGTGGCTCTCCCCCGGGACAGGGATTCACCGGGGAGCTGTTTTTT. Translating gives CASGSPPGQGFTGELFF.

The J gene is TRBJ1-6, the V gene TRBV5-4; TRBD1 matches at 7 bases. Germline V CDR1 and CDR2: SGHNT, YYREEE (reference sequence). J lost 7 bases, V lost 4 bases, and 8 bases had no gene match. This CDR3 comprises 15 residues. CDR3 residues: CASSPMTGSNSPLHF. CDR3 coding DNA: TGTGCCAGCAGCCCGATGACAGGGTCGAATTCACCCCTCCACTTT.

The genes are TRBV3-1 (or the pseudogene TRBV3-2) and TRBJ2-7; the match to TRBD2 covers 9 bases. CDR1 and CDR2 from the germline V gene are LGHDT and YNNKEL (reference sequence). Trimming took 4 bases from V and 1 from J; bases not matched to a gene: 5. CDR3 size: 15 residues. The CDR3 nucleotides are TGTGCCAGCAGCCTAAATAGCGGGGGATCCTACGAGCAGTACTTC. The encoded protein is CASSLNSGGSYEQYF.

The V call is TRBV19, the J call TRBJ1-4, with TRBD1 as a possible D gene (6 bases). Trimming took 6 bases from V and 6 from J, leaving 11 bases between them. CDR1 is LNHDA, CDR2 SQIVND, per germline (reference sequence). This CDR3 region has 13 residues. In DNA, the CDR3 is TGTGCCAGTAGCCCTCACAGGGATGAAAAACTGTTTTTT. It is translated as CASSPHRDEKLFF. Full variable domain (missing parts from reference TRBV19 and TRBJ1-4): DGGITQSPKYLFRKEGQNVTLSCEQNLNHDAMYWYRQDPGQGLRLIYYSQIVNDFQKGDIAEGYSVSREKKESFPLTVTSAQKNPTAFYLCASSPHRDEKLFFGSGTQLSVL.

The chain is built from TRBV2 and TRBJ2-3; no definite D call. V was pared by 8 bases and J by 8 bases, with 23 bases between. The germline V gene has CDR1 SNHLY and CDR2 FYNNEI. The CDR3 is made up of 15 amino acids. The DNA for the CDR3 is TGTGCCAGCGTTCCTATCTCGCCAGCAACGGGTACGCAGTATTTT. It specifies CASVPISPATGTQYF.

The CDR3 is CASSTGMVAFF. CDR3 coding DNA: TGTGCCAGCAGTACAGGGATGGTGGCTTTCTTT. This chain links TRBV2 with TRBJ1-1, with a possible D match to TRBD1 (6 bases). The CDR3 consists of 11 residues. The germline V gene encodes CDR1 SNHLY and CDR2 FYNNEI. Deletions cut 5 bases from V and 11 bases from J, with 12 bases between.

The rearrangement joins TRBV6-5 to TRBJ2-3; 7 nucleotides agree with TRBD1. There are 14 residues in the CDR3. Germline V gives CDR1 MNHEY, CDR2 SVGAGI. V trimming: 7 bases; J trimming: 2 bases; junction bases outside the gene matches: 6. The CDR3 spells CASMTGTATDTQYF. The DNA for the CDR3 is TGTGCCAGCATGACAGGGACAGCCACAGATACGCAGTATTTT.

This chain links TRBV21-1 with TRBJ2-5; the table names TRBD1, a call not compared with the DNA. TRBV21-1 is reported as a pseudogene. CDR3 length: 13 residues. CDR3: CASNGRGQETQYF. For the CDR3, the DNA is TGTGCCAGCAACGGCAGGGGCCAAGAGACCCAGTACTTC.

The chain couples TRBV7-2 to TRBJ2-7; the D gene is possibly TRBD1 (6 bases). Trimming stripped 4 bases from V and 3 bases from J, with 16 bases between. The CDR3 covers 15 residues. Germline V gives CDR1 SGHTA, CDR2 FQGNSA. The DNA of the CDR3 is TGTGCCAGCAGCTCCCCCACGGACAGCCACTACGAGCAGTACTTC. Translation: CASSSPTDSHYEQYF.

This rearrangement joins TRBV20-1 to TRBJ1-1; weak D call: TRBD1 (5 bases). With 7 bases removed from V and 8 bases from J, the gap between germline ends came to 14 bases. Germline values: CDR1 DFQATT, CDR2 SNEGSKA (reference sequence). The CDR3 is made up of 11 amino acids. The CDR3 here is CSGRGNREAFF. CDR3 nucleotides: TGCAGTGGAAGGGGTAACAGGGAAGCTTTCTTT.

This chain joins TRBV4-1 and TRBJ1-3, with D unclear. The length of the CDR3 is 15 residues. V shed 4 bases and J shed 4 bases, with 14 bases lying between them. Germline loops: CDR1 MGHRA, CDR2 YSYEKL. Here the CDR3 DNA reads TGCGCCAGCAGCCCCGTCACGGGGTCCGGAAACACCATATATTTT. As protein: CASSPVTGSGNTIYF.

The J gene is TRBJ1-3, the V gene TRBV18, with D uncertain. The V end was cut by 0 bases, the J end by 0 bases, with 6 bases between. The CDR3 has 15 amino acids. CDR1 and CDR2 (germline): KGHSH, LQKENI. This CDR3 is CASSPPGASGNTIYF. The CDR3 DNA reads as TGTGCCAGCTCACCACCCGGAGCCTCTGGAAACACCATATATTTT.

The chain has TRBV5-4 and TRBJ1-5, with D perhaps TRBD1 (6 bases). The CDR3 runs 15 residues. V was trimmed by 2 bases and J by 4 bases, leaving 13 bases between them. Per germline, CDR1 SGHNT and CDR2 YYREEE (reference sequence). CDR3 region: CASSLGGGFNQPQHF. Here the CDR3 DNA reads TGTGCCAGCAGCTTAGGGGGTGGCTTTAATCAGCCCCAGCATTTT.

This chain joins TRBV9 and TRBJ2-2; TRBD1 aligns across 9 bases. Looked up from germline, CDR1 is SGDLS and CDR2 is YYNGEE. The CDR3 loop spans 16 amino acids. V lost 4 bases, J lost 6 bases, and 10 bases stayed unmatched. The CDR3, as DNA: TGTGCCAGCAGCCCTCGGGACAGGGAAGTCCCCGGGGAGCTGTTTTTT. Translated, it gives CASSPRDREVPGELFF.

This chain uses TRBV11-2 with TRBJ2-1; 8 bases are shared with TRBD1. With V trimmed by 6 bases and J by 2 bases, 6 bases remained unmatched. The CDR3 spans 15 residues. Germline CDR1 and CDR2: SGHAT and FQNNGV. CDR3 bases: TGTGCCAGCAGACCGACAGGGGCCCCCTACAATGAGCAGTTCTTC. The encoded protein is CASRPTGAPYNEQFF.

This clone came up once. The rearrangement links TRBV27 to TRBJ2-3, with D tentatively TRBD1 (5 bases). CDR3 length equals 17 residues. Germline V CDR1 and CDR2: MNHEY, SMNVEV (reference sequence). V was cut by 5 bases and J by 2 bases, with 20 bases left in between. CDR3 sequence (DNA): TGTGCCAGCAGTCCCCTTCCAGGGCCCCAGCACACAGATACGCAGTATTTT. Its translation: CASSPLPGPQHTDTQYF.

The chain is built from TRBV3-1 (or the pseudogene TRBV3-2) and TRBJ2-1; a possible D gene is TRBD1 (6 bases). Germline CDR1 LGHDT, CDR2 YNNKEL (reference sequence). The ends were cut back, 3 bases at V and 9 bases at J, with 24 bases in the middle. The length of the CDR3 is 17 residues. CDR3 sequence: CASSHNPLGAMAGEQFF. The CDR3 DNA follows: TGTGCCAGCAGCCACAATCCCCTGGGGGCCATGGCCGGTGAGCAGTTCTTC.